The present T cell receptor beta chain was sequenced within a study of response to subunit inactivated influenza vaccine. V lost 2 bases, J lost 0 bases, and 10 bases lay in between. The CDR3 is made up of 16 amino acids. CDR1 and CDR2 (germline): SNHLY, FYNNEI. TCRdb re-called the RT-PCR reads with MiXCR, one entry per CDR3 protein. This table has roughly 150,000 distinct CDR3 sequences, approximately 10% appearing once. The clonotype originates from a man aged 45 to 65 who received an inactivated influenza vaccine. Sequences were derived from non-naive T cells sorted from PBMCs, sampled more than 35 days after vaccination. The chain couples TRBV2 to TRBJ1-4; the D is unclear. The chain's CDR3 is CASSESRATTNEKLFF. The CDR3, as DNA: TGTGCCAGCAGTGAATCCAGAGCCACAACTAATGAAAAACTGTTTTTT.